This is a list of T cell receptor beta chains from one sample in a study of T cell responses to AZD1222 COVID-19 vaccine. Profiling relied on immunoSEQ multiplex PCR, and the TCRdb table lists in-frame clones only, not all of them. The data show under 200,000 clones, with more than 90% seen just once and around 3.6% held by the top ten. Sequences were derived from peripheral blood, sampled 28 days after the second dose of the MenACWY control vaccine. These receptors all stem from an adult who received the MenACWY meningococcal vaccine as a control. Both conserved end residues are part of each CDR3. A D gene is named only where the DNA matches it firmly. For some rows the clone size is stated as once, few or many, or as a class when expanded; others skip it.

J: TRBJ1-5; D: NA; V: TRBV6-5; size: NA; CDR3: CASSLTPGNQPQHF; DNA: TGTGCCAGCAGTCTTACCCCGGGCAATCAGCCCCAGCATTTT
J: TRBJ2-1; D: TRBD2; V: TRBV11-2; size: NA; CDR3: CASSTPGTSPNEQFF; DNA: TGTGCCAGCAGCACCCCCGGGACTAGCCCCAATGAGCAGTTCTTC
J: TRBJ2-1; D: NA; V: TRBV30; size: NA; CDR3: CAWSRKAWGEQFF; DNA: TGTGCCTGGAGTCGCAAGGCCTGGGGTGAGCAGTTCTTC
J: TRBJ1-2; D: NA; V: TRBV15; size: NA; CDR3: CATSRGANYGYTF; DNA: TGTGCCACCAGCCGGGGGGCTAACTATGGCTACACCTTC
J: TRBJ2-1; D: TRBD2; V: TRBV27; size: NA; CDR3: CASSLRGGSGRARDEQFF; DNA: TGTGCCAGCAGTTTAAGGGGGGGTAGCGGGAGGGCTCGGGATGAGCAGTTCTTC
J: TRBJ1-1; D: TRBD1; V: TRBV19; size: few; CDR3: CATRDSPLNTEAFF; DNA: TGTGCCACACGGGACAGCCCCTTGAACACTGAAGCTTTCTTT
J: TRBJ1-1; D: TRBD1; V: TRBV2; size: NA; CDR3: CASSLQGARQTEAFF; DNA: TGTGCCAGCAGCCTGCAGGGGGCGAGACAAACTGAAGCTTTCTTT
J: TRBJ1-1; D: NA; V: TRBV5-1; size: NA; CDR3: CASRIGGYTEAFF; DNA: TGCGCCAGCAGGATAGGGGGGTACACTGAAGCTTTCTTT
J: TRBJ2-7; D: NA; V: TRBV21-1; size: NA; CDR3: CASSKYCGPIYEQYF; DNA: TGTGCCAGCAGCAAATACTGCGGGCCTATCTACGAGCAGTACTTC
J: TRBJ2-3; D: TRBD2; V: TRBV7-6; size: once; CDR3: CASSPGLERTDTQYF; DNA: TGTGCCAGCAGCCCGGGACTAGAACGCACAGATACGCAGTATTTT
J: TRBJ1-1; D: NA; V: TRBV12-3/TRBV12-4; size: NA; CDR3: CASTPGGNTEAFF; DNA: TGTGCCAGCACCCCCGGGGGGAACACTGAAGCTTTCTTT
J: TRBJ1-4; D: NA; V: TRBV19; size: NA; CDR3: CASSIESRGGTEKLFF; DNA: TGTGCCAGTAGTATAGAATCCCGGGGGGGTACGGAAAAACTGTTTTTT
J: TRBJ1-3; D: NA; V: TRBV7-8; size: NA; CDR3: CASRKDSSGNTIYF; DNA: TGTGCCAGCAGGAAGGACAGCTCTGGAAACACCATATATTTT
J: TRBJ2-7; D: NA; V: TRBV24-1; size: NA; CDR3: CATSDTYEQYF; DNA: TGTGCCACCAGTGATACCTACGAGCAGTACTTC
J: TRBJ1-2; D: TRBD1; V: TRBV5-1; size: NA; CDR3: CASSLGRQGLDGYTF; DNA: TGCGCCAGCAGCTTGGGCCGACAGGGGCTAGATGGCTACACCTTC
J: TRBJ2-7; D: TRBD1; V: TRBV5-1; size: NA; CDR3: CASSLQGGRYEQYF; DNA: TGCGCCAGCAGCTTACAGGGGGGACGGTACGAGCAGTACTTC
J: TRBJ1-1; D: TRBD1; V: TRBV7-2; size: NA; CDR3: CASSWQGASNTEAFF; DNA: TGTGCCAGCAGCTGGCAGGGGGCCTCTAACACTGAAGCTTTCTTT
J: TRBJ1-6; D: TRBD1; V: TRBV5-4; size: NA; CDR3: CASSLGGQDNSPLHF; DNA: TGTGCCAGCAGCTTGGGGGGACAGGATAATTCACCCCTCCACTTT
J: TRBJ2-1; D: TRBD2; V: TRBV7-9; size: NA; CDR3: CASSLVGLAGDEQFF; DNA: TGTGCCAGCAGCTTAGTTGGGCTAGCGGGAGATGAGCAGTTCTTC
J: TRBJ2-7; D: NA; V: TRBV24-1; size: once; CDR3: CATSGWGSYEQYF; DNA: TGTGCCACCAGTGGTTGGGGGTCATACGAGCAGTACTTC
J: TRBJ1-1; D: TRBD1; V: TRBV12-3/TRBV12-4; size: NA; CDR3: CASSNRGAEAFF; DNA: TGTGCCAGCAGCAACAGGGGTGCTGAAGCTTTCTTT
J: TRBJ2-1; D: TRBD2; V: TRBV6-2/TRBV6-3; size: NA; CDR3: CASSSSGLADNYNEQFF; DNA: TGTGCCAGCAGTTCCTCGGGACTAGCGGATAACTACAATGAGCAGTTCTTC
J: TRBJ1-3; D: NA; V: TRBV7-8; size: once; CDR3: CASSANLQVSGNTIYF; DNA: TGTGCCAGCAGCGCAAACCTACAGGTTTCGGGAAACACCATATATTTT
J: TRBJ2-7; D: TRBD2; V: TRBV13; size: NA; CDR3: CASSKGVLAGVPNEQYF; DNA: TGTGCCAGCAGCAAAGGAGTACTAGCGGGAGTCCCAAACGAGCAGTACTTC
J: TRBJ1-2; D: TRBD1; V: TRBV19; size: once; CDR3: CASTKGQENYGYTF; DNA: TGTGCCAGTACCAAAGGACAGGAAAACTATGGCTACACCTTC
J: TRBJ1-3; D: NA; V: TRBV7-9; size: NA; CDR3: CASSPTGDSGNTIYF; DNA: TGTGCCAGCAGCCCAACAGGTGACTCTGGAAACACCATATATTTT
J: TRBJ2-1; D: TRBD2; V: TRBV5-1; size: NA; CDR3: CASSLWSSGSSYNEQFF; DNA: TGCGCCAGCAGCTTGTGGTCTAGCGGGAGCTCCTACAATGAGCAGTTCTTC
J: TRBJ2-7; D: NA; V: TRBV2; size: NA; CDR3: CASSVNQDSYEQYF; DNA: TGTGCCAGCAGTGTTAATCAGGACTCCTACGAGCAGTACTTC
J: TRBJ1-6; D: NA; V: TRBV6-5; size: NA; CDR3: CASRPGASGSPLHF; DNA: TGTGCCAGTCGTCCGGGGGCCTCAGGATCACCCCTCCACTTT
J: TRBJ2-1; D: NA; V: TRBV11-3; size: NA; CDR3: CASSLAPIGPNEQFF; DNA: TGTGCCAGCAGCTTAGCCCCCATCGGCCCCAATGAGCAGTTCTTC
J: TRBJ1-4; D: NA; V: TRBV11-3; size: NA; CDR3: CASSLRQDNEKLFF; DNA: TGTGCCAGCAGCTTAAGGCAGGATAATGAAAAACTGTTTTTT
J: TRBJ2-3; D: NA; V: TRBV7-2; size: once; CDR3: CASSSSVHPTDTQYF; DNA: TGTGCCAGCAGCTCTAGCGTTCATCCGACAGATACGCAGTATTTT
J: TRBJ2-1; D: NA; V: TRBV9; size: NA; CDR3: CASSVVPDPYNEQFF; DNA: TGTGCCAGCAGCGTAGTTCCGGACCCCTACAATGAGCAGTTCTTC
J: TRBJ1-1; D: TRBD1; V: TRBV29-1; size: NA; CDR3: CSTRTGGEGTEAFF; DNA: TGCAGCACCCGGACAGGGGGCGAAGGTACTGAAGCTTTCTTT
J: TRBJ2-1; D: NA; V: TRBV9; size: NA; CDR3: CASSPPASYNEQFF; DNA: TGTGCCAGCAGCCCCCCGGCCTCCTACAATGAGCAGTTCTTC
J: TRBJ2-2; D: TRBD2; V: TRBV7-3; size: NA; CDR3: CASSLWPREVGDGELFF; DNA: TGTGCCAGCAGCTTATGGCCGCGGGAGGTTGGTGACGGGGAGCTGTTTTTT
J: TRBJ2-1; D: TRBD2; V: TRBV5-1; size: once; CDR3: CASTKDGTSYYNEQFF; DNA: TGCGCCAGCACCAAAGACGGGACTAGCTACTACAATGAGCAGTTCTTC
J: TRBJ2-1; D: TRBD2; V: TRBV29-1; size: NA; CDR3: CSGAFSGTTGPNEQFF; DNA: TGCAGCGGTGCTTTTAGCGGGACCACCGGCCCCAATGAGCAGTTCTTC
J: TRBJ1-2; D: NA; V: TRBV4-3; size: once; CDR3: CASSQEWRGGGGYTF; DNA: TGCGCCAGCAGCCAAGAGTGGAGGGGAGGTGGTGGCTACACCTTC
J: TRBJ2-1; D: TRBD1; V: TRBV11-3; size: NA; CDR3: CASSSRTGGEDEQFF; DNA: TGTGCCAGCAGCTCTAGGACAGGGGGCGAAGATGAGCAGTTCTTC
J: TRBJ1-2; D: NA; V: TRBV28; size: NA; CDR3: CASRDTTYGYTF; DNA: TGTGCCAGCAGGGACACGACCTATGGCTACACCTTC
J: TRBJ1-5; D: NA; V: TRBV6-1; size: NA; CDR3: CASSDLWGSGSNQPQHF; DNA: TGTGCCAGCAGTGATCTGTGGGGCAGCGGGAGCAATCAGCCCCAGCATTTT
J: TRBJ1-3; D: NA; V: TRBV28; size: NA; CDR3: CASSLFLPGTSSGNTIYF; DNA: TGTGCCAGCAGTTTATTTTTGCCGGGAACGAGCTCTGGAAACACCATATATTTT
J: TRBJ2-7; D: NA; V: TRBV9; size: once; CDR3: CASSVGDTAHYEQYF; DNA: TGTGCCAGCAGCGTAGGGGACACCGCTCACTACGAGCAGTACTTC
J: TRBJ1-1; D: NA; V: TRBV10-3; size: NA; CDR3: CAITPSGQTNTEAFF; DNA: TGTGCCATCACCCCCAGCGGGCAGACAAACACTGAAGCTTTCTTT
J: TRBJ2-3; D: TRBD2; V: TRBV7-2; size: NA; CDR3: CASSTTGTSGTGVNTQYF; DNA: TGTGCCAGCAGCACCACCGGGACTAGCGGGACGGGCGTTAATACGCAGTATTTT
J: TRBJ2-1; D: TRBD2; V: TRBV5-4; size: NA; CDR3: CASSSGLAGPSSYNEQFF; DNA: TGTGCCAGCAGCTCCGGACTAGCGGGACCCAGCTCCTACAATGAGCAGTTCTTC
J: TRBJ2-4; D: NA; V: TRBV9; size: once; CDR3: CASSVEPLSSAGNIQYF; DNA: TGTGCCAGCAGCGTAGAGCCCCTTAGCTCCGCCGGAAACATTCAGTACTTC
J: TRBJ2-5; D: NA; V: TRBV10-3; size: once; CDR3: CAISGTVGETQYF; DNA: TGTGCCATCAGTGGGACAGTCGGGGAGACCCAGTACTTC
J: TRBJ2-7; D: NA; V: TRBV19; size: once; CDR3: CASSVGGTVSYEQYF; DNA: TGTGCCAGTAGTGTCGGCGGGACAGTCTCCTACGAGCAGTACTTC
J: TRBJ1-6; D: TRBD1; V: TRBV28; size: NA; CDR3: CASSTGQTYNSPLHF; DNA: TGTGCCAGCAGTACGGGACAGACCTATAATTCACCCCTCCACTTT
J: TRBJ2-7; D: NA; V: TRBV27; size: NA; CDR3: CASSFGRGTSYEQYF; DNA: TGTGCCAGCAGTTTCGGGCGGGGAACCTCCTACGAGCAGTACTTC
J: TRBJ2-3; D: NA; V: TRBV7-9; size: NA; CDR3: CASSWGGLTDTQYF; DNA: TGTGCCAGCAGCTGGGGGGGGCTCACAGATACGCAGTATTTT